These T cell receptor beta chains were read from a single sample in a study of CD8+CD57+ T cells in acquired aplastic anemia. TCRdb called the reads again in MiXCR, with one record for every CDR3 protein. The data show 90,000 to 130,000 distinct CDR3 sequences, 51% seen once. Sample: sorted CD4+, CD8+, or CD8+CD57+ T cells (not recorded which) from PBMCs. These receptors all come from a human donor in good health, serving as a control. Each CDR3 is given with its conserved first and last residue. The order of the fields is D gene, clone size, V gene, J gene, CDR3 protein, CDR3 DNA. D genes are given only for firm matches. Size is omitted from some rows. Given values are once, few, many or a class for expanded clones.

TRBD1,.,TRBV19,TRBJ1-6,CAGQGSPLHF,TGTGCCGGACAGGGGTCACCCCTCCACTTT
TRBD1,.,TRBV2,TRBJ1-1,CASTVDREAFF,TGTGCCAGCACTGTGGACAGGGAAGCTTTCTTT
.,.,TRBV5-1,TRBJ1-4,CASSLGVKEKLFF,TGCGCCAGCAGCTTGGGGGTGAAGGAAAAACTGTTTTTT
TRBD2,.,TRBV13,TRBJ2-7,CASSLVGGAEQYF,TGTGCCAGCAGCTTAGTCGGGGGGGCCGAGCAGTACTTC
.,.,TRBV2,TRBJ1-5,CASSGPGGSNQPQHF,TGTGCCAGCAGTGGGCCCGGGGGGAGCAATCAGCCCCAGCATTTT
TRBD2,.,TRBV9,TRBJ2-7,CASSSSGGPSYEQYF,TGTGCCAGCAGCTCCAGCGGGGGGCCGTCCTACGAGCAGTACTTC
TRBD2,.,TRBV24-1,TRBJ2-3,CATSDSGRAGVDTQYF,TGTGCCACCAGTGATTCAGGGAGAGCGGGGGTAGATACGCAGTATTTT
.,few,TRBV15,TRBJ1-2,CATSRSDRGYTF,TGTGCCACCAGCAGATCAGACAGGGGCTACACCTTC
.,many,TRBV5-5,TRBJ1-2,CASSLWTEGIYGYTF,TGTGCCAGCAGCTTGTGGACGGAGGGGATCTATGGCTACACCTTC
.,.,TRBV5-1,TRBJ2-7,CASSRLEGGTYEQYF,TGTGCCAGCAGTCGCCTGGAAGGCGGGACCTACGAGCAGTACTTC
TRBD1,.,TRBV29-1,TRBJ1-2,CSVGTGAGYGYTF,TGCAGCGTAGGGACAGGGGCCGGCTATGGCTACACCTTC
TRBD2,.,TRBV9,TRBJ2-1,CASGGTSENNEQFF,TGTGCCAGCGGTGGGACTAGCGAAAACAATGAGCAGTTCTTC
TRBD2,many,TRBV6-1,TRBJ2-7,CASSPGLADEQYF,TGTGCCAGCAGCCCGGGACTAGCGGACGAGCAGTACTTC
TRBD2,.,TRBV9,TRBJ2-5,CASSPSGRIETQYF,TGTGCCAGCAGCCCTAGCGGGAGGATAGAGACCCAGTACTTC
.,.,TRBV4-1,TRBJ1-2,CASGFWDSYTF,TGCGCCAGCGGCTTCTGGGACAGCTACACCTTC
.,few,TRBV15,TRBJ2-7,CATSSLGTDYEQYF,TGTGCCACCAGCAGTCTTGGGACGGACTACGAGCAGTACTTC
.,.,TRBV25-1,TRBJ2-1,CASSGGALNEQFF,TGTGCCAGCAGTGGGGGGGCCCTCAATGAGCAGTTCTTC
.,.,TRBV25-1,TRBJ2-3,CASSGLGRTTDTQYF,TGTGCCAGCAGTGGCCTGGGGCGGACCACAGATACGCAGTATTTT
.,many,TRBV19,TRBJ2-7,CASSHVSSANYEQYF,TGTGCCAGTAGTCACGTCTCGTCAGCTAACTACGAGCAGTACTTC
.,.,TRBV20-1,TRBJ1-4,CSARGWLNSEKLFF,TGCAGTGCTAGAGGATGGCTGAACAGTGAAAAACTGTTTTTT
.,.,TRBV10-3,TRBJ1-2,CAIPRDTDGYTF,TGTGCCATCCCAAGGGACACCGATGGCTACACCTTC
.,.,TRBV10-3,TRBJ2-1,CAISDRTSYNEQFF,TGTGCCATCAGCGACAGGACCTCCTACAATGAGCAGTTCTTC